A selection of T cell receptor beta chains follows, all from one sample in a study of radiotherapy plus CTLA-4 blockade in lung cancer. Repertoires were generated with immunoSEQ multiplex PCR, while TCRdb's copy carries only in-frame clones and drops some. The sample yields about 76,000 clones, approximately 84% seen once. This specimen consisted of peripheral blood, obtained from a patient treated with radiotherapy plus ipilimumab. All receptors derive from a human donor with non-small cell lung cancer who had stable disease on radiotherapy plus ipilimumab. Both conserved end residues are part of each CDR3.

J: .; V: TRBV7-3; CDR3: CASSYYRGEKNEQYF
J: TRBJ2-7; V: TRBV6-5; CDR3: CASSSRDSYYEQYF
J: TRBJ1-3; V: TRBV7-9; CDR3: CASSPTGNTIYF
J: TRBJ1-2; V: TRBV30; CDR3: CAWSVATGSYGYTF
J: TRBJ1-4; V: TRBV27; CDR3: CASSLQAFNEKLFF
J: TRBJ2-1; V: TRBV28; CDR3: CASSSGGTYNEQFF
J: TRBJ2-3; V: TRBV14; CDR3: CASSQDKDTQYF
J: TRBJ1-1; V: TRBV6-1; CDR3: CALARVFNTEAFF
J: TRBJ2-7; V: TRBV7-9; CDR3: CASSSTGEPSYEQYF
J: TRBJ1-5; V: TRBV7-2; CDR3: CASSPTGQSNQPQHF
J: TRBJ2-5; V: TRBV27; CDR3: CASSLSVTSGRASSETQYF
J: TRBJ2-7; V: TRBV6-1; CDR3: CASSERGRGGLYEQYF
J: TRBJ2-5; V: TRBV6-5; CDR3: CASSSGQETQYF
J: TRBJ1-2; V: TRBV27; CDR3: CASSLSGGAGGYTF
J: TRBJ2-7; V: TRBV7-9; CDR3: CASSSRLAGDEQYF
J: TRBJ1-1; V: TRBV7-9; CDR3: CASSLERGEGAEAFF
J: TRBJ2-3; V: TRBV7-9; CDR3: CASSFTGTIHTQYF
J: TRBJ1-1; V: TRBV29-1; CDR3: CSVADPGTAFF
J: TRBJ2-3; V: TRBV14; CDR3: CASSPAGVGTQYF
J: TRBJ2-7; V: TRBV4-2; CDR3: CASSQTGTGIYEQYF
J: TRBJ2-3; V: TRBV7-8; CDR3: CASSLGYGYTDTQYF
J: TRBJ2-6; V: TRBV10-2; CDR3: CASSESIGSPGANVLTF
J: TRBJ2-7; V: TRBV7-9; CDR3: CASSRDLPSEQYF
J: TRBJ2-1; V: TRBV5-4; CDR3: CASSSQAGVSQNEQFF
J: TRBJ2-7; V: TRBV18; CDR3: CASSPPNRAPADRGHEQYF
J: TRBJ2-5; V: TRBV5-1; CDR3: CASSPAGTGPQETQYF
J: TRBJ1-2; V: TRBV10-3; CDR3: CAISESVGGYTF
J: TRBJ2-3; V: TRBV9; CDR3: CASSVPRAGPDTQYF
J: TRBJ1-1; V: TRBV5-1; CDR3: CASSLAQGAPTEAFF
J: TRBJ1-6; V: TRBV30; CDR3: CAWSLTAGRGAPLHF
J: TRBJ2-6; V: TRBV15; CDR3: CATSSPGANVLTF
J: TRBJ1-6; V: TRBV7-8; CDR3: CASSLAQGAGNSPLHF
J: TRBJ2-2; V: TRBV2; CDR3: CASKLLAGGDTGELFF
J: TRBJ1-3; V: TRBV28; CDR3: CASTSPGPGNAIYF
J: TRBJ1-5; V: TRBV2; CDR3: CASSAGTRDQPQHF
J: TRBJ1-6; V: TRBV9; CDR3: CASSFGPSSYNSPLHF
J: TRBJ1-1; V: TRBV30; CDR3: CAWSRESFEAFF
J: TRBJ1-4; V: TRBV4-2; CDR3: CASSKGEPGGEKLFF
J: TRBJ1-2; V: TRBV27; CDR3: CASSLQQGTYGYTF
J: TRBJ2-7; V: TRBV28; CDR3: CASSFGGSYEQYF
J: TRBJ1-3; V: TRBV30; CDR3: CAWSVTGISGNTIYF
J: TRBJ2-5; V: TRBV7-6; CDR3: CASSQGSGGAETQYF
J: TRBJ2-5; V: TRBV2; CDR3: CANSESRAGETQYF
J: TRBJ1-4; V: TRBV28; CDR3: CASRGQGSEKLFF
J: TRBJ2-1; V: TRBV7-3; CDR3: CASSLGTGSYNEQFF
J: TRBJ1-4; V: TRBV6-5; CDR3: CASSYGGKDEKLFF
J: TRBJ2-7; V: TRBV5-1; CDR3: CASSFQQLAGARGEQYF
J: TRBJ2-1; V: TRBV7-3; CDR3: CASSRQSGTAAYNEQFF
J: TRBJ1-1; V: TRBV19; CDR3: CASSWSRNTEAFF
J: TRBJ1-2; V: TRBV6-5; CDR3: CASSGSETGSPKYTF
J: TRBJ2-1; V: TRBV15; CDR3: CATGLAGDNEQFF